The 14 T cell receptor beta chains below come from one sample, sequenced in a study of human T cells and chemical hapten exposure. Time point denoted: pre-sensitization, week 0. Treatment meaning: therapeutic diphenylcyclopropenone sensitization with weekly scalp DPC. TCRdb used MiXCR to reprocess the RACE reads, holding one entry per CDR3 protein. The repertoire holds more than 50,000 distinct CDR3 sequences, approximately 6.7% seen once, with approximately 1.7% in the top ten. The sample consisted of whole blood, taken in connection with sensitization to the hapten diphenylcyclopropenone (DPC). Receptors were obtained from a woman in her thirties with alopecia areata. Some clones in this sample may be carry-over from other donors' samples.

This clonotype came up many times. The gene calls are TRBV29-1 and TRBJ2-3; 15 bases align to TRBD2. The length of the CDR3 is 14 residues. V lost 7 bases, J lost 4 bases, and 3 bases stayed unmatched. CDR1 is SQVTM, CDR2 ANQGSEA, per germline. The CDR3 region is CSGTSGGAPDTQYF. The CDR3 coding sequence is TGCAGCGGGACTAGCGGGGGGGCCCCAGATACGCAGTATTTT.

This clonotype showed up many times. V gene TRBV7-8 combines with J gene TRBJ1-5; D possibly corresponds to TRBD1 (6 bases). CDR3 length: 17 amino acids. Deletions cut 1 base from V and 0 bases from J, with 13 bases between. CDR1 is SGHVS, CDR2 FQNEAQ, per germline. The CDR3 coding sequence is TGTGCCAGCAGCTTAGGCGCAGGGGCCTATAGCAATCAGCCCCAGCATTTT. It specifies CASSLGAGAYSNQPQHF.

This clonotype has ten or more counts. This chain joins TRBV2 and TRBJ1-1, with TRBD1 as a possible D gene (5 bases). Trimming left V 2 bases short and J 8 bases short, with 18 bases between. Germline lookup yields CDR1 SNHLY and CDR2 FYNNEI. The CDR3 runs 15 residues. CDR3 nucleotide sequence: TGTGCCAGCAGTGAAACCGGGGGACTTGAATGGGAAGCTTTCTTT. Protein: CASSETGGLEWEAFF.

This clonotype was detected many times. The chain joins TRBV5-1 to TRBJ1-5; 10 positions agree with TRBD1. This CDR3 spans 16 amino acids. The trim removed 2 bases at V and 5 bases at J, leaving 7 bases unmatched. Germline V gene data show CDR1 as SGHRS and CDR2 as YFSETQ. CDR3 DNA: TGCGCCAGCAGCTTAATTCCCGGGACAGGGGATCAGCCCCAGCATTTT. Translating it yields CASSLIPGTGDQPQHF. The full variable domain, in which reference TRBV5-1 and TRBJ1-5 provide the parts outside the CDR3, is KAGVTQTPRYLIKTRGQQVTLSCSPISGHRSVSWYQQTPGQGLQFLFEYFSETQRNKGNFPGRFSGRQFSNSRSEMNVSTLELGDSALYLCASSLIPGTGDQPQHFGDGTRLSIL.

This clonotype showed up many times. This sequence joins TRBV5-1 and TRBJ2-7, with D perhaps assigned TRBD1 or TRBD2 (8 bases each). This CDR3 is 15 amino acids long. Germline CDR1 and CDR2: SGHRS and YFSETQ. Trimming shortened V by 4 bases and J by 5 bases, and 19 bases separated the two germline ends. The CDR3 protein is CASSREGTGSHEQYF. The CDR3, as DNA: TGCGCCAGCAGCCGGGAGGGGACAGGATCCCACGAGCAGTACTTC.

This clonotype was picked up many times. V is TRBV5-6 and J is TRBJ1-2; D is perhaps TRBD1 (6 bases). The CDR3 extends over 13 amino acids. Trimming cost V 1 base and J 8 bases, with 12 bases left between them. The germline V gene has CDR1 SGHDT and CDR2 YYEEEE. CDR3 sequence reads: CASSLRGIQGYTF. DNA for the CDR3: TGTGCCAGCAGCTTGAGGGGGATCCAGGGCTACACCTTC.

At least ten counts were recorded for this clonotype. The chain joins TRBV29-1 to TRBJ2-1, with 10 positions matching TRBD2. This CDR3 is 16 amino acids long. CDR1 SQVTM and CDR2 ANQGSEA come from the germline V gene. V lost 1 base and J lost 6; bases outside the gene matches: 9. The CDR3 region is CSVEGIGTSVLNEQFF. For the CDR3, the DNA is TGCAGCGTTGAAGGGATCGGGACTAGCGTCCTCAATGAGCAGTTCTTC.

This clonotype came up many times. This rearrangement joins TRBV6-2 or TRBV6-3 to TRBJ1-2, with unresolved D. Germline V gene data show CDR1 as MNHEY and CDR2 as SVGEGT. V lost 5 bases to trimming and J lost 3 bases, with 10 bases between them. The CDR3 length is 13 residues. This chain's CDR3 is CASSERLHYGYTF. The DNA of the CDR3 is TGTGCCAGCAGTGAACGGTTACACTATGGCTACACCTTC.

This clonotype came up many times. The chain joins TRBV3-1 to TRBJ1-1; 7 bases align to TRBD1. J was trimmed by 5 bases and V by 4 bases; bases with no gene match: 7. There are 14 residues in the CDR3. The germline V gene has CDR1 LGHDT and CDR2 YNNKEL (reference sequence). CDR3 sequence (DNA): TGTGCCAGCAGCCTCTGGGCGACAGGGACTGAAGCTTTCTTT. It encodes CASSLWATGTEAFF.

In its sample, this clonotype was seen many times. DNA for the CDR3: TGTGCCAGCAGCCAAGGGGGATGGAACACTGAAGCTTTCTTT. Amino acids: CASSQGGWNTEAFF. This sequence joins TRBV3-1 and TRBJ1-1; D not resolved. Germline lookup yields CDR1 LGHDT and CDR2 YNNKEL (reference sequence). V lost 1 base to trimming and J lost 1 base, with 7 bases between them. The CDR3 consists of 14 residues.

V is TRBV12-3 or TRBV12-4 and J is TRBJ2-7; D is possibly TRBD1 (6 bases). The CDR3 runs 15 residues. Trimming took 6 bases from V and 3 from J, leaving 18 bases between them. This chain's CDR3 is CASRADSARGYEQYF. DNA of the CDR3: TGTGCCAGCAGAGCCGACTCAGCCAGGGGCTACGAGCAGTACTTC.

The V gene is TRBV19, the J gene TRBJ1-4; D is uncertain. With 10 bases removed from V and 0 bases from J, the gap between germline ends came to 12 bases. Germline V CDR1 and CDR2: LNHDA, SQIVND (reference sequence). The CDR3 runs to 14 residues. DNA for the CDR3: TGTGCCATCGGAGGACTTGCAACTAATGAAAAACTGTTTTTT. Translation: CAIGGLATNEKLFF.

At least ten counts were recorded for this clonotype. The CDR3 loop is CASTPAGRYNEQFF. The CDR3 coding sequence is TGTGCCAGCACCCCAGCGGGGCGTTACAATGAGCAGTTCTTC. The chain couples TRBV6-2 or TRBV6-3 to TRBJ2-1, with 7 bases lining up with TRBD2. V trimming: 7 bases; J trimming: 4 bases; junction bases outside the gene matches: 7. CDR1 is MNHEY and CDR2 is SVGEGT in the germline V gene. The CDR3 is 14 residues long.

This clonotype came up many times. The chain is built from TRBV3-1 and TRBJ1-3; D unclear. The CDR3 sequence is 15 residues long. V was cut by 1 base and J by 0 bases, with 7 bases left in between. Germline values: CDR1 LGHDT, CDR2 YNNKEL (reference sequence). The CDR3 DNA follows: TGTGCCAGCAGCCAAGCATCCAACTCTGGAAACACCATATATTTT. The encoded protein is CASSQASNSGNTIYF.